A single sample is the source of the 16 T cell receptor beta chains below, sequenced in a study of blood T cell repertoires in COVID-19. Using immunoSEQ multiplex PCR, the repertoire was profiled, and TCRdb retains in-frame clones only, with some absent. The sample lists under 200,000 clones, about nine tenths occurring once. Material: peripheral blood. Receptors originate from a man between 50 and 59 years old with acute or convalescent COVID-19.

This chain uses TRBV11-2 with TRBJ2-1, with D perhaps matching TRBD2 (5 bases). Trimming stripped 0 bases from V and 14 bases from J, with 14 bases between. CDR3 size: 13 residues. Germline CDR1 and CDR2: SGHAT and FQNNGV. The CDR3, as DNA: TGTGCCAGCAGCTTAGAACTGGTGGCCGGGAAGTTCTTC. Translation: CASSLELVAGKFF.

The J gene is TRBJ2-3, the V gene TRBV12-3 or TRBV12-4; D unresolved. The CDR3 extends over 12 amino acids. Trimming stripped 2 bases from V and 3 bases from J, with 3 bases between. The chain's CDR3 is CASSLSTDTQYF. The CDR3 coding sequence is TGTGCCAGCAGTTTATCGACAGATACGCAGTATTTT.

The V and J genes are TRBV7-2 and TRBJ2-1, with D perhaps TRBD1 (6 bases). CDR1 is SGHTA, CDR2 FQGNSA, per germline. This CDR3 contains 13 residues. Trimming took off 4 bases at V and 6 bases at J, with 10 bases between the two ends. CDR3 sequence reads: CASSYGQPNEQFF. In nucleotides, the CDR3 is TGTGCCAGCAGCTACGGACAGCCCAATGAGCAGTTCTTC.

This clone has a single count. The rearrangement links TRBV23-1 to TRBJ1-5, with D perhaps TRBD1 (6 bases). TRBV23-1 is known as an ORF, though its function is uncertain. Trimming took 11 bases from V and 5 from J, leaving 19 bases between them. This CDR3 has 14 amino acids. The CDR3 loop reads CAPPGTRGHQPQHF. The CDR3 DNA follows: TGCGCCCCACCCGGGACACGGGGCCATCAGCCCCAGCATTTT.

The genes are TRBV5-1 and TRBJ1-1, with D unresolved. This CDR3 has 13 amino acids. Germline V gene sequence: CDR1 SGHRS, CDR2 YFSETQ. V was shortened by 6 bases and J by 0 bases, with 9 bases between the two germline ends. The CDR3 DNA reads TGCGCCAGCAATTCACTCCTGAACACTGAAGCTTTCTTT. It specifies CASNSLLNTEAFF.

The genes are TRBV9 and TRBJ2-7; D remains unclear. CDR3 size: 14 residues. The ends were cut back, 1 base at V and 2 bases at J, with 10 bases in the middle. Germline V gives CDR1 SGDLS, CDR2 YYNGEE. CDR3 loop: CASSVSSSTYEQYF. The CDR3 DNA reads TGTGCCAGCAGCGTAAGTAGCAGCACCTACGAGCAGTACTTC.

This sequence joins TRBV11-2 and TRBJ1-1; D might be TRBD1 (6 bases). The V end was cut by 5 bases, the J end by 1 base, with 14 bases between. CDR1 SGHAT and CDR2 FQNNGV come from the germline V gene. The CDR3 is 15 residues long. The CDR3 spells CASSLGDTSNTEAFF. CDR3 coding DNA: TGTGCCAGCAGCCTTGGGGACACATCGAACACTGAAGCTTTCTTT.

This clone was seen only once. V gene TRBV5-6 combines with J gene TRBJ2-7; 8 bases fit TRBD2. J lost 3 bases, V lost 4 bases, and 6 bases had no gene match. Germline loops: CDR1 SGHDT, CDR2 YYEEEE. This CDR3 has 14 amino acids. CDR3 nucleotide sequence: TGTGCCAGCAGCCCCGGGACTAGTTTCTACGAGCAGTACTTC. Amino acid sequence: CASSPGTSFYEQYF.

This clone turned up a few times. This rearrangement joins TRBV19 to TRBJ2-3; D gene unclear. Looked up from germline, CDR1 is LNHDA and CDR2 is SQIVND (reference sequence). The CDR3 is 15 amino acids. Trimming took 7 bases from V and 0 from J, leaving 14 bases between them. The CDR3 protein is CASTPGPDSTDTQYF. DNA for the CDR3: TGTGCCAGTACCCCTGGGCCGGATAGCACAGATACGCAGTATTTT.

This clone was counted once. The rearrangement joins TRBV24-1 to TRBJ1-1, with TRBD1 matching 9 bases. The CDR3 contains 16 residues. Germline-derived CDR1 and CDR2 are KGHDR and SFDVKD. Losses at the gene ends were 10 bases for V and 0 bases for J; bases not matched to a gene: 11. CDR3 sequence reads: CATRPGQGEMNTEAFF. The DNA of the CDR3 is TGTGCCACTAGACCGGGACAGGGTGAGATGAACACTGAAGCTTTCTTT.

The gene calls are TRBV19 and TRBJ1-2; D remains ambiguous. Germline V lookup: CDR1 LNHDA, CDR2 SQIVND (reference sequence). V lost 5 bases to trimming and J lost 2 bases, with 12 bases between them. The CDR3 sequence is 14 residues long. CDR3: CASSAFIANYGYTF. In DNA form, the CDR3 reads TGTGCCAGTAGTGCCTTCATAGCCAACTATGGCTACACCTTC.

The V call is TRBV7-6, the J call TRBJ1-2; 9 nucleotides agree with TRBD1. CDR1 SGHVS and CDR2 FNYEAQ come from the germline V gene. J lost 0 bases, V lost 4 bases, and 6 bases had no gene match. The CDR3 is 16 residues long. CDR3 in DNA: TGTGCCAGCAGCTCAACAGGGGGCTTTCCTAACTATGGCTACACCTTC. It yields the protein CASSSTGGFPNYGYTF.

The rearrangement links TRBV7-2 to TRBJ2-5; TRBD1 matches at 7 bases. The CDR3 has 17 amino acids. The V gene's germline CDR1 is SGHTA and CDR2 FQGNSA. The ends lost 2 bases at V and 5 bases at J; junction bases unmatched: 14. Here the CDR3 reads CASSLFPRGKQGETQYF. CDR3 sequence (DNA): TGTGCCAGCAGCTTATTTCCGCGAGGAAAACAGGGGGAGACCCAGTACTTC.

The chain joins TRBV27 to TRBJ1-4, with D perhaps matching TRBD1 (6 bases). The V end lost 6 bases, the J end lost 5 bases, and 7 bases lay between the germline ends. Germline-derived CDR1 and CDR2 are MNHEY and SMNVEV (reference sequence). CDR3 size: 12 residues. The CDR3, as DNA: TGTGCCAGCAGGAGGGGGAATGAAAAACTGTTTTTT. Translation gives CASRRGNEKLFF.

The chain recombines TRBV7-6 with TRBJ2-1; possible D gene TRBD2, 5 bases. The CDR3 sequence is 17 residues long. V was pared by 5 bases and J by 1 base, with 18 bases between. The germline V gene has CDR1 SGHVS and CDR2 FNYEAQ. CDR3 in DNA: TGTGCCAGCAGCCCGCCCCACGGGGTTGCGTCCTACAATGAGCAGTTCTTC. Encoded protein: CASSPPHGVASYNEQFF.

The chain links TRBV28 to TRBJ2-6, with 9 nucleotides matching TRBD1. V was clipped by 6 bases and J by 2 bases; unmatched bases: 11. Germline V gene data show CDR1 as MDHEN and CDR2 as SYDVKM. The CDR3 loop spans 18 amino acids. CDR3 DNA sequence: TGTGCCAGCAGACTCAGGGAACAGGGGGCAACTGGGGCCAACGTCCTGACTTTC. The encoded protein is CASRLREQGATGANVLTF. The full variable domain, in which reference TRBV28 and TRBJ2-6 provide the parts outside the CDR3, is DVKVTQSSRYLVKRTGEKVFLECVQDMDHENMFWYRQDPGLGLRLIYFSYDVKMKEKGDIPEGYSVSREKKERFSLILESASTNQTSMYLCASRLREQGATGANVLTFGAGSRLTVL.